What follows are 17 T cell receptor beta chains derived from one specimen sequenced in a study of blood T cell repertoires in COVID-19. TCRdb's table, derived via immunoSEQ multiplex PCR, lists solely in-frame clones and lacks some. The table records about 89,000 clones, about 83% of them present only once. Sequences were obtained from peripheral blood. The receptor set was obtained from a man between 65 and 85 years old with COVID-19, enrolled during active disease.

The chain employs TRBV4-1 and TRBJ1-1, with a weak D call TRBD1 (6 bases). Trimming took 4 bases from V and 4 from J, leaving 16 bases between them. The CDR3 totals 15 residues. From germline, CDR1 is MGHRA and CDR2 YSYEKL. CDR3 protein: CASSPGTNWGTEAFF. The CDR3 DNA reads TGCGCCAGCAGCCCTGGGACAAACTGGGGCACTGAAGCTTTCTTT.

This clone has a single count. This chain's CDR3 is CASSFPGQETEAFF. The CDR3 bases are TGTGCCAGCAGTTTCCCGGGACAGGAGACTGAAGCTTTCTTT. The V gene is TRBV6-2 or TRBV6-3, the J gene TRBJ1-1; 8 bases fit TRBD1. V lost 4 bases, J lost 5 bases, and 6 bases stayed unmatched. Germline V gene data show CDR1 as MNHEY and CDR2 as SVGEGT. This CDR3 spans 14 amino acids.

Only one count was recorded for this clone. This chain joins TRBV3-1 (or the pseudogene TRBV3-2) and TRBJ2-5; 9 bases agree with TRBD2. The CDR3 extends over 14 amino acids. Germline CDR1 reads LGHDT; CDR2 reads YNNKEL (reference sequence). The trim removed 2 bases at V and 4 bases at J, leaving 2 bases unmatched. Here the CDR3 reads CASSQLAGVETQYF. Written as DNA, the CDR3 is TGTGCCAGCAGCCAATTAGCGGGGGTAGAGACCCAGTACTTC.

The chain couples TRBV5-1 to TRBJ2-3, with D possibly matching TRBD2 (5 bases). Deletions cut 0 bases from V and 0 bases from J, with 11 bases between. This CDR3 region has 16 residues. Germline values: CDR1 SGHRS, CDR2 YFSETQ. The CDR3 bases are TGCGCCAGCAGCTTGGGATCGTCGGGGAGCACAGATACGCAGTATTTT. This translates into CASSLGSSGSTDTQYF.

As regards this clone: The junction does not match germline at one end; this may be a read error. The CDR3 DNA follows: TGTGCCAGCAGTTACGACAGTTATAACTGTGGCTACACCTTC. Encoded protein: CASSYDSYNCGYTF. This rearrangement joins TRBV6-6 to TRBJ1-2; weak D call: TRBD1 (5 bases). The CDR3 is made up of 14 amino acids. Germline V lookup: CDR1 MNHNY, CDR2 SVGAGI (reference sequence).

This rearrangement joins TRBV30 to TRBJ1-1, with D possibly TRBD1 on 5 matching bases. Trimming took 4 bases from V and 3 from J, leaving 15 bases between them. This CDR3 contains 14 residues. Germline V gene sequence: CDR1 GTSNPN, CDR2 SVGIG (reference sequence). CDR3 residues: CAWNKNRFYTEAFF. The CDR3 coding sequence is TGTGCCTGGAATAAGAACAGGTTCTACACTGAAGCTTTCTTT.

The rearrangement uses TRBV29-1 and TRBJ2-7, with D possibly being TRBD1 (6 bases). The V end was cut by 7 bases, the J end by 4 bases, with 17 bases between. Germline loops: CDR1 SQVTM, CDR2 ANQGSEA. The CDR3 sequence is 13 residues long. The CDR3 DNA reads TGCAGCGCCAATCGAGGGGGATCTTACGAGCAGTACTTC. Protein: CSANRGGSYEQYF.

V usage is TRBV4-1 and J usage is TRBJ2-3, with a tentative D call TRBD2 (7 bases). V was pared by 0 bases and J by 4 bases, with 11 bases between. There are 15 residues in the CDR3. CDR1 and CDR2 from the germline V gene are MGHRA and YSYEKL. The CDR3 nucleotides read TGCGCCAGCAGCCAAGAAAGGGGGGGCGCAGATACGCAGTATTTT. This encodes CASSQERGGADTQYF.

This clone appeared a few times. This chain uses TRBV12-5 with TRBJ2-5; the D gene is possibly TRBD2 (6 bases). The CDR3 covers 13 residues. The V and J ends lost 4 bases and 2 bases respectively, with 8 bases between them. Germline CDR1 is LGHNT and CDR2 is FRNRAP. The CDR3 reads CASGSRGQETQYF. The DNA of the CDR3 is TGTGCTAGTGGTTCGCGGGGACAAGAGACCCAGTACTTC.

V gene TRBV11-2 combines with J gene TRBJ2-2; TRBD1 might be the D (6 bases). The CDR3 loop spans 15 amino acids. V was cut by 5 bases and J by 5 bases, with 15 bases left in between. Germline values: CDR1 SGHAT, CDR2 FQNNGV. The CDR3 DNA follows: TGTGCCAGCAGCCAGAGGAGGACAGTTACCGGGGAGCTGTTTTTT. Translation gives CASSQRRTVTGELFF.

The chain employs TRBV9 and TRBJ2-1, with TRBD2 identical over 9 bases. The germline gives CDR1 SGDLS, CDR2 YYNGEE. The CDR3 covers 16 residues. Trimming cost V 0 bases and J 3 bases; bases outside gene matches: 4. CDR3 region: CASSVGLAGLYNEQFF. The CDR3 DNA is TGTGCCAGCAGCGTAGGGCTAGCGGGGCTCTACAATGAGCAGTTCTTC.

This chain uses TRBV7-2 with TRBJ2-7, with TRBD2 matching over 9 bases. After removal of 1 base from V and 4 bases from J, the junction contained 8 bases not matched to a gene. The CDR3 contains 16 residues. Germline V gene lookup returns CDR1 SGHTA and CDR2 FQGNSA. CDR3 in DNA: TGTGCCAGCAGCTTAGGGGGTAGCGGGAGTCTATACGAGCAGTACTTC. This sequence encodes CASSLGGSGSLYEQYF.

This chain joins TRBV4-3 and TRBJ2-2; 7 nucleotides agree with TRBD1. Germline V gene data show CDR1 as LGHNA and CDR2 as YSLEER. The CDR3 is 17 residues long. J gave up 4 bases and V 3 bases, and 11 bases lay outside the gene matches. In nucleotides, the CDR3 is TGCGCCAGCAGCCATCTGACGACAGGGAGATTCACCGGGGAGCTGTTTTTT. Amino acids: CASSHLTTGRFTGELFF.

The CDR3 region has the DNA TGTGCCAGCAGCCAAGTCCGCCGGGACAGGGGGGGGTCCTACGAGCAGTACTTC. Its protein product is CASSQVRRDRGGSYEQYF. This chain joins TRBV3-1 (or the pseudogene TRBV3-2) and TRBJ2-7, with TRBD1 matching 11 bases. CDR1 is LGHDT, CDR2 YNNKEL, per germline (reference sequence). The CDR3 totals 18 residues. Germline trimming cut 1 base from V and 1 base from J; bases unmatched to any gene: 9.

The genes are TRBV28 and TRBJ1-1, with TRBD1 matching 7 bases. Germline V gene sequence: CDR1 MDHEN, CDR2 SYDVKM. V trimming: 2 bases; J trimming: 4 bases; junction bases outside the gene matches: 7. The CDR3 runs 15 residues. CDR3 nucleotides: TGTGCCAGCAGTTTAGGACAGGTCGGGGGCACTGAAGCTTTCTTT. Protein: CASSLGQVGGTEAFF.

This sequence joins TRBV29-1 and TRBJ1-1, with 9 positions matching TRBD1. With 4 bases clipped from V and 5 bases from J, the junction kept 5 bases outside the gene matches. CDR1 is SQVTM and CDR2 is ANQGSEA in the germline V gene. The CDR3 length is 13 residues. This CDR3 reads CSVADRGGTEAFF. In DNA form, the CDR3 reads TGCAGCGTTGCGGACAGGGGAGGAACTGAAGCTTTCTTT. Combining the CDR3 with reference TRBV29-1 and TRBJ1-1 gives the whole variable domain SAVISQKPSRDICQRGTSLTIQCQVDSQVTMMFWYRQQPGQSLTLIATANQGSEATYESGFVIDKFPISRPNLTFSTLTVSNMSPEDSSIYLCSVADRGGTEAFFGQGTRLTVV.

This clone occurred once. The J gene is TRBJ1-5, the V gene TRBV19; D is ambiguous. Germline loops: CDR1 LNHDA, CDR2 SQIVND (reference sequence). V lost 2 bases and J 7 bases, leaving 9 bases between the germline ends. This CDR3 has 13 residues. The CDR3 DNA sequence: TGTGCCAGTAGTATACAGGCACGGCAGCCCCAGCATTTT. Protein sequence: CASSIQARQPQHF.